A selection of T cell receptor beta chains follows, all from one sample in a study of OX40 agonist ivuxolimab in advanced cancers. Profiling relied on immunoSEQ multiplex PCR, and the TCRdb table lists in-frame clones only, not all of them. The sample yields under 100,000 clones, 85% to 95% seen once. Sequences were derived from CD4+ or CD8+ T cells sorted from blood, sampled in a trial of the OX40 agonist ivuxolimab. The source of these receptors is an adult with an advanced solid tumor such as melanoma, head and neck, liver or kidney cancer. Each CDR3 is given with its conserved first and last residue. The order of the fields is CDR3 protein, CDR3 DNA, V gene, clone size, J gene, CDR3 length, D gene. A D gene is named only where the DNA matches it firmly. Clone size appears in some rows only: once, few, many, or a class for an expanded clone.

CDR3aa: CASSVEPLGETQYF; CDR3nt: TGTGCCAGCAGCGTAGAACCGCTGGGAGAGACCCAGTACTTC; v_gene: TRBV9; abundance: .; j_gene: TRBJ2-5; len: 14; d_gene: .
CDR3aa: CSVRGGGELFF; CDR3nt: TGCAGCGTTCGGGGCGGGGGGGAGCTGTTTTTT; v_gene: TRBV29-1; abundance: .; j_gene: TRBJ2-2; len: 11; d_gene: .
CDR3aa: CASSPISGGESNTGELFF; CDR3nt: TGTGCCAGCTCACCAATCAGCGGGGGTGAATCGAACACCGGGGAGCTGTTTTTT; v_gene: TRBV18; abundance: once; j_gene: TRBJ2-2; len: 18; d_gene: TRBD2
CDR3aa: CASSPILMNEQFF; CDR3nt: TGCGCCAGCAGCCCCATCCTTATGAATGAGCAGTTCTTC; v_gene: TRBV4-1; abundance: .; j_gene: TRBJ2-1; len: 13; d_gene: .
CDR3aa: CASSLGSYGYTF; CDR3nt: TGTGCCAGCAGCTTAGGCAGTTATGGCTACACCTTC; v_gene: TRBV13; abundance: .; j_gene: TRBJ1-2; len: 12; d_gene: .
CDR3aa: CASRFRVPYNSPLHF; CDR3nt: TGTGCCAGCAGGTTCAGGGTCCCCTATAATTCACCCCTCCACTTT; v_gene: TRBV2; abundance: .; j_gene: TRBJ1-6; len: 15; d_gene: .
CDR3aa: CASSYVAGAASYEQYF; CDR3nt: TGTGCCAGCAGTTACGTAGCGGGGGCCGCATCCTACGAGCAGTACTTC; v_gene: TRBV6-5; abundance: .; j_gene: TRBJ2-7; len: 16; d_gene: TRBD2
CDR3aa: CASSPQVGGGSRWNEQFF; CDR3nt: TGTGCCAGCAGCCCCCAGGTCGGCGGGGGGAGCCGCTGGAATGAGCAGTTCTTC; v_gene: TRBV7-2; abundance: once; j_gene: TRBJ2-1; len: 18; d_gene: TRBD2
CDR3aa: CASSVELAATDTQYF; CDR3nt: TGTGCCAGCAGCGTAGAACTAGCGGCCACAGATACGCAGTATTTT; v_gene: TRBV9; abundance: .; j_gene: TRBJ2-3; len: 15; d_gene: TRBD2
CDR3aa: CASSRGTDLTYEQYF; CDR3nt: TGTGCCAGCAGCCGAGGGACCGATTTAACCTACGAGCAGTACTTC; v_gene: TRBV5-8; abundance: .; j_gene: TRBJ2-7; len: 15; d_gene: .
CDR3aa: CSVPDPVSGNTIYF; CDR3nt: TGCAGCGTACCGGATCCTGTCTCTGGAAACACCATATATTTT; v_gene: TRBV29-1; abundance: once; j_gene: TRBJ1-3; len: 14; d_gene: .
CDR3aa: CASSGGGSGEQFF; CDR3nt: TGTGCCAGCAGCGGCGGGGGGAGTGGTGAGCAGTTCTTC; v_gene: TRBV9; abundance: .; j_gene: TRBJ2-1; len: 13; d_gene: TRBD2
CDR3aa: CSVAGGTTGELFF; CDR3nt: TGCAGCGTTGCGGGCGGGACCACCGGGGAGCTGTTTTTT; v_gene: TRBV29-1; abundance: once; j_gene: TRBJ2-2; len: 13; d_gene: .
CDR3aa: CASSLTGGAVDTQYF; CDR3nt: TGTGCCAGCAGCTTAACGGGGGGCGCGGTAGATACGCAGTATTTT; v_gene: TRBV7-3; abundance: .; j_gene: TRBJ2-3; len: 15; d_gene: .
CDR3aa: CASSRQGGTDTQYF; CDR3nt: TGTGCCAGCAGTAGACAGGGGGGCACAGATACGCAGTATTTT; v_gene: TRBV7-9; abundance: .; j_gene: TRBJ2-3; len: 14; d_gene: TRBD1
CDR3aa: CASSQDPGGGTGGYEQYF; CDR3nt: TGCGCCAGCAGCCAAGATCCTGGCGGGGGGACAGGGGGCTACGAGCAGTACTTC; v_gene: TRBV4-1; abundance: .; j_gene: TRBJ2-7; len: 18; d_gene: TRBD1
CDR3aa: CAISDPGAWEKLFF; CDR3nt: TGTGCCATCAGCGATCCAGGGGCTTGGGAAAAACTGTTTTTT; v_gene: TRBV10-3; abundance: few; j_gene: TRBJ1-4; len: 14; d_gene: .
CDR3aa: CASSQGQGAIGGTQYF; CDR3nt: TGCGCCAGCAGCCAGGGACAGGGGGCGATCGGTGGGACCCAGTACTTC; v_gene: TRBV5-1; abundance: .; j_gene: TRBJ2-5; len: 16; d_gene: TRBD1
CDR3aa: CASNPWRGYEQYF; CDR3nt: TGTGCCAGCAACCCTTGGAGGGGCTACGAGCAGTACTTC; v_gene: TRBV27; abundance: .; j_gene: TRBJ2-7; len: 13; d_gene: .
CDR3aa: CASSQEGVDTQYF; CDR3nt: TGCGCCAGCAGCCAAGAGGGCGTAGATACGCAGTATTTT; v_gene: TRBV4-1; abundance: .; j_gene: TRBJ2-3; len: 13; d_gene: .
CDR3aa: CASSPMTGADYEQYF; CDR3nt: TGTGCCAGCAGTCCGATGACAGGGGCGGATTACGAGCAGTACTTC; v_gene: TRBV27; abundance: .; j_gene: TRBJ2-7; len: 15; d_gene: TRBD1
CDR3aa: CASSADWGGDIQYF; CDR3nt: TGTGCCAGCAGCGCCGACTGGGGGGGAGACATTCAGTACTTC; v_gene: TRBV11-2; abundance: .; j_gene: TRBJ2-4; len: 14; d_gene: TRBD2
CDR3aa: CASSLLFAEAIPYEQYF; CDR3nt: TGTGCCAGCAGCTTGTTATTTGCGGAGGCAATCCCCTACGAGCAGTACTTC; v_gene: TRBV5-6; abundance: .; j_gene: TRBJ2-7; len: 17; d_gene: .
CDR3aa: CASSSRDTLYQETQYF; CDR3nt: TGTGCCAGCAGCTCCCGGGACACCCTTTACCAAGAGACCCAGTACTTC; v_gene: TRBV7-9; abundance: .; j_gene: TRBJ2-5; len: 16; d_gene: .
CDR3aa: CASSLGPGEQFF; CDR3nt: TGTGCCAGCAGCTTAGGACCTGGTGAGCAGTTCTTC; v_gene: TRBV7-9; abundance: .; j_gene: TRBJ2-1; len: 12; d_gene: .
CDR3aa: CASQSGELFF; CDR3nt: TGTGCCAGTCAGTCCGGGGAGCTGTTTTTT; v_gene: TRBV11-2; abundance: .; j_gene: TRBJ2-2; len: 10; d_gene: .
CDR3aa: CSVEGVDGNTGELFF; CDR3nt: TGCAGCGTTGAGGGTGTGGATGGCAACACCGGGGAGCTGTTTTTT; v_gene: TRBV29-1; abundance: .; j_gene: TRBJ2-2; len: 15; d_gene: .
CDR3aa: CASSFDGAYTGELFF; CDR3nt: TGTGCCAGCAGTTTTGACGGGGCGTACACCGGGGAGCTGTTTTTT; v_gene: TRBV27; abundance: .; j_gene: TRBJ2-2; len: 15; d_gene: .
CDR3aa: CASSYSGGAQTYEQYF; CDR3nt: TGTGCCAGCAGTTACTCGGGCGGGGCCCAGACCTACGAGCAGTACTTC; v_gene: TRBV6-5; abundance: .; j_gene: TRBJ2-7; len: 16; d_gene: .
CDR3aa: CASSYGTSAYEQYF; CDR3nt: TGTGCCAGCAGTTACGGGACTAGCGCCTACGAGCAGTACTTC; v_gene: TRBV6-5; abundance: .; j_gene: TRBJ2-7; len: 14; d_gene: TRBD2
CDR3aa: CASSLVQGGYNEQFF; CDR3nt: TGTGCCAGCAGCTTAGTTCAAGGGGGCTACAATGAGCAGTTCTTC; v_gene: TRBV11-3; abundance: .; j_gene: TRBJ2-1; len: 15; d_gene: .
CDR3aa: CASSFTEDYEQYF; CDR3nt: TGTGCCAGCAGCTTTACAGAGGACTACGAGCAGTACTTC; v_gene: TRBV7-9; abundance: .; j_gene: TRBJ2-7; len: 13; d_gene: .